A selection of T cell receptor beta chains follows, all from one sample in a study of blood T cell repertoires in COVID-19. Only in-frame clones appear in the TCRdb table, and some are missing; sequencing was by immunoSEQ multiplex PCR. Among over 200,000 clones listed, 85% to 90% were seen once. Specimen: peripheral blood. These receptors were obtained from a man aged 25 to 40 with COVID-19, enrolled during active disease. The CDR3 runs from the conserved cysteine through the conserved F or W.

TRBV4-3	TRBJ1-5	CASSQDPPPYNQPQHF
TRBV9	TRBJ2-7	CASSASNAARDEQYF
TRBV5-6	TRBJ2-7	CASSLDYRSGSFGEQYF
TRBV5-4	TRBJ1-4	CASSTGGSKEKLFF
TRBV19	TRBJ2-1	CASSIVSGGAGEQFF
TRBV7-2	TRBJ2-2	CASSLEVGQGRTNTGELFF
TRBV7-2	TRBJ1-1	CASSLGRGRFEAFF
TRBV9	TRBJ1-3	CASSVSGTSGNTIYF
TRBV7-3	TRBJ2-1	CASSLRLAGEQFF
TRBV7-2	TRBJ2-7	CASSLGPAGVTYEQYF